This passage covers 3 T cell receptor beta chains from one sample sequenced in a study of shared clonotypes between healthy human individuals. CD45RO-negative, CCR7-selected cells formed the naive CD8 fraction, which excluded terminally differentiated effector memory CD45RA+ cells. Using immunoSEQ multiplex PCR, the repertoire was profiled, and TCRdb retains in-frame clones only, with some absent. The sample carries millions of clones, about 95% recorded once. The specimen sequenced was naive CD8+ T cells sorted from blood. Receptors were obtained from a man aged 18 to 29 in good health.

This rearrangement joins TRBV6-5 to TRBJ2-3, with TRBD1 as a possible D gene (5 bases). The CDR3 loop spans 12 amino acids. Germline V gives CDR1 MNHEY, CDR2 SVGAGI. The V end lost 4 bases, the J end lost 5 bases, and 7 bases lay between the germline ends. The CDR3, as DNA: TGTGCCAGCAGTTCAGGGTTAGATACGCAGTATTTT. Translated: CASSSGLDTQYF.

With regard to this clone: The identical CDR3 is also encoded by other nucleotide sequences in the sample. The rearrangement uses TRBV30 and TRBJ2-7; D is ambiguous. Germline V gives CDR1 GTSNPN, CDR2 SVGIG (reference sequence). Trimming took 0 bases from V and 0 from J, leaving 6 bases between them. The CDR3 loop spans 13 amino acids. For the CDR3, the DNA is TGTGCCTGGAGTGTTAGTTACTCCTACGAGCAGTACTTC. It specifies CAWSVSYSYEQYF.

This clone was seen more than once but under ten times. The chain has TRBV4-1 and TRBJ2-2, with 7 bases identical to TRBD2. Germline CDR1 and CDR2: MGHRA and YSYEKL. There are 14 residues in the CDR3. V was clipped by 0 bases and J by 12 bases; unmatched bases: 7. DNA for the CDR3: TGCGCCAGCAGCCAAGATTCAAGAGCGGGGCAGCTGTTTTTT. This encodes CASSQDSRAGQLFF.